This T cell receptor beta chain appears in the sequencing data of a study of CD8 T cells in Susac syndrome. Study findings and constraints: The study conceded that its TCR sequencing and HLA analysis involved relatively few individuals.

The study used healthy donors as controls matched for age and sex. CDR3 length: 15 residues. The V segment lost 4 bases and the J segment 1 base; nucleotides outside the gene matches: 2. The germline gives CDR1 SGHNT, CDR2 YYREEE (reference sequence). Regarding this clonotype: The antigen remains undetermined.

When the RNA was reverse transcribed, random hexamers were used with an input of about 0.45 to 1 ug. Amplification of TCR beta CDR3 was carried out by immunoSEQ multiplex PCR, which covered 54 Vbeta and 13 Jbeta segments. TCRdb re-derived calls from the immunoSEQ multiplex PCR reads in MiXCR, one entry per CDR3 protein. The sample shows about 210,000 distinct CDR3 sequences, roughly 94% of them seen only once. The clonotype was recovered from a human donor in good health. This rearrangement joins TRBV5-4 to TRBJ2-2; TRBD1 matches at 9 bases. Sequenced sample: CD4+ T cells from PBMCs. The CDR3 sequence: CASSAGQGNTGELFF. The CDR3, as DNA: TGTGCCAGCAGCGCGGGACAGGGGAACACCGGGGAGCTGTTTTTT.